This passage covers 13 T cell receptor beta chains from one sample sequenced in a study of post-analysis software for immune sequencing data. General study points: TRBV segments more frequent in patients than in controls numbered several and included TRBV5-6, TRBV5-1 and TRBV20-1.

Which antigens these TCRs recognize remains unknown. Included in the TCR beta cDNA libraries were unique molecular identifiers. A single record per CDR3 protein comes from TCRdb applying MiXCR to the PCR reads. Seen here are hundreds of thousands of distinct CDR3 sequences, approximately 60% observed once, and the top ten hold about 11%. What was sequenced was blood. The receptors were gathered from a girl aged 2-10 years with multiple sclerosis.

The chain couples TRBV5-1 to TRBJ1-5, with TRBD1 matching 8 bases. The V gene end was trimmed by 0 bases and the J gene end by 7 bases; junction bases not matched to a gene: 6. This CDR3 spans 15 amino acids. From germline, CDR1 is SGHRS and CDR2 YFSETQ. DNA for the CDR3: TGCGCCAGCAGCTTGGGGCAGGGGGCAGAGCAGCCCCAGCATTTT. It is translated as CASSLGQGAEQPQHF.

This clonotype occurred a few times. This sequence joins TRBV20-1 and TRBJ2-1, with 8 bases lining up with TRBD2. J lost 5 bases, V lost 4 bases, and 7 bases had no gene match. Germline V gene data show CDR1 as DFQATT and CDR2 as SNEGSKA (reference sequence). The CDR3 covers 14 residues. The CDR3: CSANWGGGNNEQFF. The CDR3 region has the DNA TGCAGTGCTAATTGGGGCGGGGGGAACAATGAGCAGTTCTTC.

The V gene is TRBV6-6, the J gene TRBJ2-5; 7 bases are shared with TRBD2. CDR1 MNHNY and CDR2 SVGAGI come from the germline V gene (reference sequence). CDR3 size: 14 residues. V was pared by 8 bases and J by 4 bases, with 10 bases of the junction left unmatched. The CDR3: CASQGTGGGETQYF. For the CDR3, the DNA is TGTGCCAGCCAAGGGACGGGGGGAGGAGAGACCCAGTACTTC.

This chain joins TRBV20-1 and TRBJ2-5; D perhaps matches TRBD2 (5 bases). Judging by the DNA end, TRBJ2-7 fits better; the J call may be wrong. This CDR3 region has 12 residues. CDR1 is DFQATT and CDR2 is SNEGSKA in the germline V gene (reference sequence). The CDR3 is CSAGIRGYEQYF. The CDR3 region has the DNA TGCAGTGCTGGGATTCGGGGCTACGAGCAGTACTTC.

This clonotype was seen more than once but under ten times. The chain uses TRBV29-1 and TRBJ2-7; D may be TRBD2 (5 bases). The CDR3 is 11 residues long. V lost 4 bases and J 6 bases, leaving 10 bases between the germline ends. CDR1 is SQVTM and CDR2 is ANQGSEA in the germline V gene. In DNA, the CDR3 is TGCAGCGTTGCGGCCAGCGGCGAGCAGTACTTC. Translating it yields CSVAASGEQYF.

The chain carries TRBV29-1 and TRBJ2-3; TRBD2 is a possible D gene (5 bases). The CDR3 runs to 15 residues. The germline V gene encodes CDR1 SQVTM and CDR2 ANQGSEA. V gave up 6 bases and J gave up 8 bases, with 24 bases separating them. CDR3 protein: CSVVTGSDYSVTQYF. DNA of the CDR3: TGCAGCGTCGTTACCGGGTCAGACTATTCGGTTACGCAGTATTTT.

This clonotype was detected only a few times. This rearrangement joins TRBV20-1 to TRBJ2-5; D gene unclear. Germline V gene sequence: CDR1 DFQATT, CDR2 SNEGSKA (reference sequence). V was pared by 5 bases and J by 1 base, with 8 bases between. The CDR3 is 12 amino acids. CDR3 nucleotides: TGCAGTGCTTACGACCCCCAAGAGACCCAGTACTTC. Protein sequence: CSAYDPQETQYF.

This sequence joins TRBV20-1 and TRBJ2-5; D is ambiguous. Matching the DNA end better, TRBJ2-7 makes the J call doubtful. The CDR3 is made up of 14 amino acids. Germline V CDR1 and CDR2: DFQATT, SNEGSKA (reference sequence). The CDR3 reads CSASANSKPYEQYF. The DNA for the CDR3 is TGCAGTGCTAGCGCAAACTCGAAACCGTACGAGCAGTACTTC.

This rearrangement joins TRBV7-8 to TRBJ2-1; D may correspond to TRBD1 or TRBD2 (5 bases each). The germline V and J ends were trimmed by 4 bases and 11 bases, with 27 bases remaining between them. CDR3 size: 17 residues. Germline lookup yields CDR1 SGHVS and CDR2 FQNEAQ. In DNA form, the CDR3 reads TGTGCCAGCAGCTCTCCTCGTCAGCTTAACCACGGGACCAAGCAGTTCTTC. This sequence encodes CASSSPRQLNHGTKQFF. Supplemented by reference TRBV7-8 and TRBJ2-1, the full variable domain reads GAGVSQSPRYKVAKRGQDVALRCDPISGHVSLFWYQQALGQGPEFLTYFQNEAQLDKSGLPSDRFFAERPEGSVSTLKIQRTQQEDSAVYLCASSSPRQLNHGTKQFFGPGTRLTVL.

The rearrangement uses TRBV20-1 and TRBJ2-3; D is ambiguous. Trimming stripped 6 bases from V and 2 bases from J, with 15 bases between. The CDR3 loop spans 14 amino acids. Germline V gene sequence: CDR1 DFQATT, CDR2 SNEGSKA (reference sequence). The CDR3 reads CSAQTPAITDTQYF. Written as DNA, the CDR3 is TGCAGTGCACAGACCCCTGCCATCACAGATACGCAGTATTTT.

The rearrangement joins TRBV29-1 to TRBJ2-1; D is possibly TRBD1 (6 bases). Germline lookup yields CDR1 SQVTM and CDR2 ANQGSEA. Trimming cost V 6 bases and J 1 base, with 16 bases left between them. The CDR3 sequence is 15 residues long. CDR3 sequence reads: CSVGPVGTSYNEQFF. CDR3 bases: TGCAGCGTCGGGCCCGTCGGGACATCCTACAATGAGCAGTTCTTC.

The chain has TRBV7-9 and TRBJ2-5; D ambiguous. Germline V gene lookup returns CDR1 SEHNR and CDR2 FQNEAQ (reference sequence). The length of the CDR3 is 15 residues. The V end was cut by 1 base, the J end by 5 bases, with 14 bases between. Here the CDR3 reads CASSLGLAVGETQYF. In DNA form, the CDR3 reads TGTGCCAGCAGCTTAGGGCTGGCAGTGGGCGAGACCCAGTACTTC.

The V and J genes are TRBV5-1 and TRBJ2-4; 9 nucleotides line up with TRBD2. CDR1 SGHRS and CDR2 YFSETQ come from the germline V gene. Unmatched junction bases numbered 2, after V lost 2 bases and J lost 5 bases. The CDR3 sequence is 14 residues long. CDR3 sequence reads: CASSLIAGENIQYF. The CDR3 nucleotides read TGCGCCAGCAGCTTAATAGCGGGAGAAAACATTCAGTACTTC.